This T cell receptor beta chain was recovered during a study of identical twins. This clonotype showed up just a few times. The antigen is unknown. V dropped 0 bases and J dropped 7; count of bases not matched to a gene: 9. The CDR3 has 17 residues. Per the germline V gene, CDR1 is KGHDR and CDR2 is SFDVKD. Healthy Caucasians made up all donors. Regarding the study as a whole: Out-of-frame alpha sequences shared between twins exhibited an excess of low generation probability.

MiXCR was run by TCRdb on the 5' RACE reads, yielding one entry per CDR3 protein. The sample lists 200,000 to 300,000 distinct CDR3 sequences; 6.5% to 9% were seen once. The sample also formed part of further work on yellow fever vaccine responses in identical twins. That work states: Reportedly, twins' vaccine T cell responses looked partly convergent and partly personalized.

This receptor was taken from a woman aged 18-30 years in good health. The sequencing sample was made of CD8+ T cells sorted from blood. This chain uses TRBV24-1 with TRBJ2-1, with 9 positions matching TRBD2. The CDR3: CATSDLVNSGGGNEQFF. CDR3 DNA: TGTGCCACCAGTGATTTGGTCAATAGCGGGGGAGGAAATGAGCAGTTCTTC.